This TCR beta chain was sequenced for a study of Graves' ophthalmopathy and Graves' hyperthyroidism. Regarding the study as a whole: Blood also harbored most expanded thyroid clonotypes above 0.001 frequency. Cross-validated, the 13-signature model showed 87.88%/81.08% sensitivity/specificity, and 80%/75% in the test set.

The J segment lost 3 bases and the V segment lost 4 bases, leaving 12 bases of the junction unmatched. Germline V gene lookup returns CDR1 SEHNR and CDR2 FQNEAQ (reference sequence). This CDR3 region has 17 residues. Ophthalmopathy cases showed moderate-to-severe activity, scoring CAS ≥3 and NOSPECS ≥4, with duration under 3 months. Diagnostic conclusions were grounded in clinical symptoms, serum thyroxine, TRAb, thyroid ultrasound and orbital computed tomography. From RNA, the CDR3 regions of TCR beta chains were amplified and sequenced. An initial RT-PCR round employing HTBI primers preceded a second-round multiplex PCR. TCRdb re-analysed the multiplex PCR reads in MiXCR, keeping a single row per CDR3 protein. The sample holds about 740,000 distinct CDR3 sequences, approximately 40% seen once. In the case of this clonotype: Its antigen is still unknown.

The TCR originated in an adult man with Graves' ophthalmopathy. Specimen: peripheral blood. The chain recombines TRBV7-9 with TRBJ2-7; 10 bases fit TRBD2. CDR3 in amino acids: CASSWDTKREGRYEQYF. The CDR3 DNA reads TGTGCCAGCAGCTGGGATACTAAGCGGGAGGGCCGCTACGAGCAGTACTTC.